This T cell receptor beta chain is from a study of response to subunit inactivated influenza vaccine. Study-wide findings and caveats: Each seasonal influenza vaccination recruits few new T cells, the authors suggested.

TCRdb used MiXCR to reprocess the RT-PCR reads, holding one entry per CDR3 protein. The table includes about 480,000 distinct CDR3 sequences, roughly 13% detected once. V was clipped by 0 bases and J by 4 bases, with 4 bases between them. The germline V gene encodes CDR1 MNHNY and CDR2 SVGAGI (reference sequence). There are 13 residues in the CDR3. This clonotype was seen many times. Its target is unknown. Sequenced material: PBMCs from blood, taken 45 days after vaccination. The chain joins TRBV6-6 to TRBJ1-5; D unresolved. This TCR was recovered from a man aged 50-60 years who received an inactivated influenza vaccine. The CDR3 nucleotides are TGTGCCAGCAGTTACTCGAGAAATCAGCCCCAGCATTTT. Its protein is CASSYSRNQPQHF.